This T cell receptor beta chain stems from a study of T cell repertoires in cytomegalovirus infection. Study information: Peptides in the study included HLA-C-restricted and HLA-B-restricted CMV epitopes. In public TCR beta signatures, there were indications of both CMV infection and matching HLA type.

Points from the study as a whole: Totalled public TCR beta family frequency picked out people who carried CMV plus the relevant HLA.

V shed 9 bases, J shed 4 bases, and the junction held 21 bases outside the gene matches. The CDR3 covers 18 residues. Each CDR3 protein gets one entry after TCRdb re-called the reads with MiXCR. The sample records some 220,000 distinct CDR3 sequences, approximately 38% being singletons. Comments on this clonotype: Its target is not known.

The chain has TRBV5-3 and TRBJ2-1, with 8 nucleotides matching TRBD2. Being an ORF, TRBV5-3 has a function that is uncertain. The sample was CD8+ T cells from cultured PBMCs, taken from culture after CMV antigen stimulation. The source is a human donor in good health (CMV status not recorded). Some clones in this sample may be carry-over from other donors' samples. CDR3 nucleotides: TGTGCCACCCCGAAGGCAGGTTCGTGGCCGGGAGGGTACAATGAGCAGTTCTTC. Residues: CATPKAGSWPGGYNEQFF.